Listed below are T cell receptor beta chains from one sample, sequenced in a study of T cells expressing NK-cell markers. TCRdb reprocessed the 5' RACE reads, keeping one entry per CDR3 protein, no DNA. The table lists about 430,000 distinct CDR3 sequences, with about 1.5% in the top ten. Sequencing was carried out using blood T cells: a sorted CD56 or NKG2C T cell subset, CD4+ or CD8+ T cells, or bulk PBMC T cells (not recorded which). These receptors all stem from a woman aged 50 to 60 in good health. Each CDR3 is given with its conserved first and last residue.

TRBV6-1	TRBJ1-1	CASSEFDRNTEAFF
TRBV11-2	TRBJ2-7	CASSSSDYEQYF
TRBV7-2	TRBJ2-1	CASSHATRQGNEQFF
TRBV9	TRBJ2-3	CASSVVRGTTDTQYF
TRBV12-3/TRBV12-4	TRBJ1-6	CASGGGQGDSPLHF
TRBV9	TRBJ1-2	CASSVDQGVDYGYTF
TRBV12-3/TRBV12-4	TRBJ1-3	CASSFSSAGWENTIYF
TRBV3-1	TRBJ2-7	CASSTGRYYEQYF
TRBV12-3/TRBV12-4	TRBJ2-5	CASSLVGPRETQYF
TRBV7-9	TRBJ2-2	CASSLFDTGELFF
TRBV10-3	TRBJ2-3	CAISESSGRLDTQYF
TRBV5-1	TRBJ2-1	CASSIHGAGVDNEQFF
TRBV6-2/TRBV6-3	TRBJ1-5	CASSYGGWPQHF
TRBV20-1	TRBJ2-1	CSARVGQGMTGYNEQFF
TRBV29-1	TRBJ2-7	CSVVRDRGRYEQYF
TRBV20-1	TRBJ2-3	CSASPGLAGFLSDTQYF
TRBV20-1	TRBJ2-2	CSASSGSIAGELFF
TRBV12-3/TRBV12-4	TRBJ2-3	CASSKNLGSDTQYF
TRBV20-1	TRBJ2-3	CSALETGTTDTQYF
TRBV5-1	TRBJ1-4	CASSLEAGAGEKLFF
TRBV5-1	TRBJ2-6	CASSPLSRQGSGANVLTF
TRBV9	TRBJ2-2	CASGGTFNTGELFF
TRBV24-1	TRBJ2-1	CATTRGQGNEQFF
TRBV5-1	TRBJ2-5	CASSPRTGGTQYF
TRBV12-3/TRBV12-4	TRBJ1-5	CASSLADRYSNQPQHF
TRBV9	TRBJ1-1	CASSVVGATEAFF
TRBV6-5	TRBJ2-7	CASRKGVSSYEQYF
TRBV7-9	TRBJ2-1	CASRPTTGPSYNEQFF
TRBV27	TRBJ2-5	CASSLSIGLYQETQYF
TRBV20-1	TRBJ2-5	CSARRQGGRETQYF
TRBV24-1	TRBJ2-3	CATSDWASGSRSTDTQYF
TRBV12-3/TRBV12-4	TRBJ2-1	CASTEGVGYNEQFF
TRBV29-1	TRBJ2-1	CSVGLAGVHNEQFF
TRBV14	TRBJ2-1	CASSPPTSGNEGEQFF
TRBV18	TRBJ2-7	CASSPIPLQARTLDEQYF
TRBV7-3	TRBJ2-1	CASSRTSGYTDEQFF
TRBV7-2	TRBJ2-1	CASSSLANYNEQFF
TRBV5-1	TRBJ2-3	CASSPGKSGGITDTQYF
TRBV21-1	TRBJ2-4	CASRNWDIQYF
TRBV3-1	TRBJ2-4	CASSQGTRIQYF
TRBV5-1	TRBJ2-6	CASSLASRETASGANVLTF
TRBV9	TRBJ2-1	CASSVEVLSSYNEQFF
TRBV5-1	TRBJ2-1	CASSLGSLAETVRQFF
TRBV28	TRBJ2-5	CASSSVYGELAALGETQYF
TRBV5-1	TRBJ1-1	CASSLVLTGNTEAFF
TRBV10-1	TRBJ2-5	CASSEPGQVQETQYF
TRBV24-1	TRBJ2-1	CATSEGFSGQGAYEQFF
TRBV5-1	TRBJ2-7	CASSLEQGKWSYEQYF
TRBV7-8	TRBJ2-1	CASSLPRGARSSYNEQFF
TRBV5-1	TRBJ1-2	CASSPYPGTYGYTF
TRBV10-3	TRBJ1-1	CAITVTGADTEAFF
TRBV25-1	TRBJ2-1	CASSELGGSPVNEQFF
TRBV5-1	TRBJ2-5	CASSPFGQGGQETQYF
TRBV7-3	TRBJ2-3	CASSLRAVADTQYF
TRBV7-9	TRBJ1-4	CASSLTREALPNEKLFF
TRBV20-1	TRBJ2-1	CSAMGTRIYNEQFF
TRBV12-3/TRBV12-4	TRBJ1-4	CASSASQGTRNEKLFF
TRBV29-1	TRBJ2-3	CSVGLAGTQYF
TRBV5-5	TRBJ1-2	CASSLADGSHYGYTF
TRBV20-1	TRBJ2-1	CSARALDSGRDEQFF